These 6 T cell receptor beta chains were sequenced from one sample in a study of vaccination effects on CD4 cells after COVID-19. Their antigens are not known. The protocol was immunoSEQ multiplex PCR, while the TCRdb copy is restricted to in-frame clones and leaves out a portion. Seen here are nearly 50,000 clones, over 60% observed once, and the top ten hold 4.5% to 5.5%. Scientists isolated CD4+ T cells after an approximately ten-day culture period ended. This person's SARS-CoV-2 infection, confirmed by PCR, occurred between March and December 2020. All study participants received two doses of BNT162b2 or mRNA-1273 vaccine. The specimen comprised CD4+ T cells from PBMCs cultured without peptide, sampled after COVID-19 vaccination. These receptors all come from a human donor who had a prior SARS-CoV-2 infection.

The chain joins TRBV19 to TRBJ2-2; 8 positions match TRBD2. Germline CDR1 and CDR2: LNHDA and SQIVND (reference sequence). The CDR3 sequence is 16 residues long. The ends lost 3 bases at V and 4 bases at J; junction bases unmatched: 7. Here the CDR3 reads CASSIVGRAVTGELFF. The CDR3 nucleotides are TGTGCCAGTAGTATCGTCGGGAGGGCCGTCACCGGGGAGCTGTTTTTT.

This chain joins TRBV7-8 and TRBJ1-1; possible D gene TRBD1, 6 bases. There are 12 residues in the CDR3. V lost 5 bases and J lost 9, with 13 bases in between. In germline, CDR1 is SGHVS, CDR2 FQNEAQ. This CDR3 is CASSTRGFKAFF. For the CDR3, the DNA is TGTGCCAGCAGCACCAGGGGATTCAAAGCTTTCTTT.

The CDR3 reads CASSPNQGLGEQYF. The CDR3 nucleotides are TGTGCCAGCTCTCCCAACCAGGGACTGGGGGAGCAGTACTTC. V and J are TRBV25-1 and TRBJ2-7; possible D gene TRBD2, 6 bases. CDR3 length equals 14 residues. Trimming removed 8 bases from V and 7 bases from J, with 21 bases in between. Germline CDR1 is MGHDK and CDR2 is SYGVNS.

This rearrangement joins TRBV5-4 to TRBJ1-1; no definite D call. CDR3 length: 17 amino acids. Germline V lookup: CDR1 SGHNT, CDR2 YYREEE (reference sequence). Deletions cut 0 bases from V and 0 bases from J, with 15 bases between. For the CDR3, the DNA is TGTGCCAGCAGCTTGGATCAGGAGAACCTTATGAACACTGAAGCTTTCTTT. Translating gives CASSLDQENLMNTEAFF.

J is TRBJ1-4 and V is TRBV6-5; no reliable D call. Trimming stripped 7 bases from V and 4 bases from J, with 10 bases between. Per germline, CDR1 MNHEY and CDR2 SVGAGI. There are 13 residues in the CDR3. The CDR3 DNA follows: TGTGCCAGCATGGTACGCTATAATGAAAAACTGTTTTTT. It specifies CASMVRYNEKLFF.

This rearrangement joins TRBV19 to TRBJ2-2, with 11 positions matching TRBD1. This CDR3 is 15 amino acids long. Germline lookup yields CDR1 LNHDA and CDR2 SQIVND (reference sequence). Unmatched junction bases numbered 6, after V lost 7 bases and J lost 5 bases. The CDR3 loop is CASTTGTGGTGELFF. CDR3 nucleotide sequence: TGTGCCAGTACTACCGGGACAGGGGGAACCGGGGAGCTGTTTTTT.